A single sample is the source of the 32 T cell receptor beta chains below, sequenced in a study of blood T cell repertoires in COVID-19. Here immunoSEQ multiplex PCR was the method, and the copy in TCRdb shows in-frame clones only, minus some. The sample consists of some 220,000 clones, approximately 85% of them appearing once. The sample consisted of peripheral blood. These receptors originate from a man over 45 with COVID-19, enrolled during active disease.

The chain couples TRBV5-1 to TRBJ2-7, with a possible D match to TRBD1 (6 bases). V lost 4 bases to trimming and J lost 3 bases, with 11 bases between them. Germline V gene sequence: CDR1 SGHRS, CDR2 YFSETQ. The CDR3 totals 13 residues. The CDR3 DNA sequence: TGCGCCAGCAGCCGGGACAACTACTACGAGCAGTACTTC. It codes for CASSRDNYYEQYF.

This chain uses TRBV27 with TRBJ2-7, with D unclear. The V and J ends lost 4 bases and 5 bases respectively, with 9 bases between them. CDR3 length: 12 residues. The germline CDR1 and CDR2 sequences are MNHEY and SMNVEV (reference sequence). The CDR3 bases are TGTGCCAGCAGTTCGGTTGGTGACGAGCAGTACTTC. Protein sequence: CASSSVGDEQYF.

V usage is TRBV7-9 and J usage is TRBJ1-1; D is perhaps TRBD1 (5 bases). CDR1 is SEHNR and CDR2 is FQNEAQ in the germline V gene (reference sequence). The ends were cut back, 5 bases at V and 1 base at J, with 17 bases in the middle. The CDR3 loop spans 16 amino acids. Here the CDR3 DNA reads TGTGCCAGCAGCAACATGCAGGGTATACCGAACACTGAAGCTTTCTTT. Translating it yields CASSNMQGIPNTEAFF.

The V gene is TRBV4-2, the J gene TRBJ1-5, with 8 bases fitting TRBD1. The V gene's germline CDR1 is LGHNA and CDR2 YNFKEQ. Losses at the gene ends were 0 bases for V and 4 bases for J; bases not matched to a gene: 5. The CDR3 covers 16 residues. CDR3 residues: CASSQEARQGNQPQHF. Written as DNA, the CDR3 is TGTGCCAGCAGCCAAGAAGCAAGACAGGGGAATCAGCCCCAGCATTTT.

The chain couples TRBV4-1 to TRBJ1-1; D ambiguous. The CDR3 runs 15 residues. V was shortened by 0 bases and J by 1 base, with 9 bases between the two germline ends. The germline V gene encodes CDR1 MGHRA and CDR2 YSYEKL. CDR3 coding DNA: TGCGCCAGCAGCCAAGAGGTAGCCGCGAACACTGAAGCTTTCTTT. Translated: CASSQEVAANTEAFF.

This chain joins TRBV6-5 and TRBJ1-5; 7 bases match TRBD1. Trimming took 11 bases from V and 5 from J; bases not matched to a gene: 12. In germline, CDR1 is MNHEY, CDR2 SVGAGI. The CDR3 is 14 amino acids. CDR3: CAASSDRAYQPQHF. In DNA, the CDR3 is TGTGCCGCGTCCTCTGACAGGGCGTATCAGCCCCAGCATTTT.

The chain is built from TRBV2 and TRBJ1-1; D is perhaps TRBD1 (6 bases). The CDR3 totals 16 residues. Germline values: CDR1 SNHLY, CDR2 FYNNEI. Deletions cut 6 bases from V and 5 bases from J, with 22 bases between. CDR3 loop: CASSPPEGRGGTEAFF. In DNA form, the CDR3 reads TGTGCCAGCAGCCCCCCAGAGGGGAGGGGGGGGACTGAAGCTTTCTTT.

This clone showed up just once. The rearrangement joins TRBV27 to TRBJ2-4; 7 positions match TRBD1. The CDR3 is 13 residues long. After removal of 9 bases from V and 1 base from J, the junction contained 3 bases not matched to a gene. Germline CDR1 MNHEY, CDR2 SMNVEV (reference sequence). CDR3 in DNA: TGTGCCAGTCTACAGGGGGCCAAAAACATTCAGTACTTC. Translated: CASLQGAKNIQYF.

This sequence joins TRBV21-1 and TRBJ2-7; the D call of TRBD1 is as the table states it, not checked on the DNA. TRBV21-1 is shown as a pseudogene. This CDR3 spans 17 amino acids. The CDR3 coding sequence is TGTGCCAGCAGCTACCCCGGCGGGACAGGGCTCTCCTACGAGCAGTACTTC. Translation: CASSYPGGTGLSYEQYF.

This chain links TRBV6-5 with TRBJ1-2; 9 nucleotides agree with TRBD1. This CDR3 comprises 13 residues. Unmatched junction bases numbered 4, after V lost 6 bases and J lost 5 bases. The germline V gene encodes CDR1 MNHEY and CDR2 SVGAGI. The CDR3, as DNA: TGTGCCAGCAGGACAGGGGGTTTTTATGGCTACACCTTC. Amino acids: CASRTGGFYGYTF.

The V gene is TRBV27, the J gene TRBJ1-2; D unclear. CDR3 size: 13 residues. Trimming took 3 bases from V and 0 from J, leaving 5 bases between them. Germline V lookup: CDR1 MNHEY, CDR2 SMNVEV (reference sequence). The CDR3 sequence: CASSLGANYGYTF. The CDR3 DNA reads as TGTGCCAGCAGTTTGGGAGCTAACTATGGCTACACCTTC.

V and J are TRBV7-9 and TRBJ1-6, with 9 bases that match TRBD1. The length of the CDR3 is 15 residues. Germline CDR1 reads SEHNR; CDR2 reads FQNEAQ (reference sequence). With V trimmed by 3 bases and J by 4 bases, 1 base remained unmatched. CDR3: CASSFGQGYNSPLHF. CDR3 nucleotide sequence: TGTGCCAGCAGCTTTGGACAGGGGTATAATTCACCCCTCCACTTT.

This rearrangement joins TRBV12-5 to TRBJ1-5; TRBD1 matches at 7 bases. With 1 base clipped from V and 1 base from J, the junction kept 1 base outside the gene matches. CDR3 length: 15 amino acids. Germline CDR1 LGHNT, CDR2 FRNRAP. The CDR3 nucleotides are TGTGCTAGTGGTTTGGGACAGGGAAGCAATCAGCCCCAGCATTTT. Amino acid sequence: CASGLGQGSNQPQHF.

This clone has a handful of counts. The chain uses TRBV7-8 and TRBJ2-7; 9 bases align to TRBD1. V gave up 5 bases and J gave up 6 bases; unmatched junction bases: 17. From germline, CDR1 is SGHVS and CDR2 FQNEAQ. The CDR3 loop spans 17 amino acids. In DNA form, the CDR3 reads TGTGCCAGCAGCGTGGGACAGGGTCAACCCCCGATGGGCGAGCAGTACTTC. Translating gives CASSVGQGQPPMGEQYF.

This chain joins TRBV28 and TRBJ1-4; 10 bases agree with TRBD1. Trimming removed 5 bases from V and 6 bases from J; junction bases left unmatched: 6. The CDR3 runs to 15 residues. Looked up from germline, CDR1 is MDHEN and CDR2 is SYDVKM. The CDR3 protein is CASSRTGGGYEKLFF. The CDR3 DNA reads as TGTGCCAGCAGTCGGACAGGGGGGGGTTATGAAAAACTGTTTTTT.

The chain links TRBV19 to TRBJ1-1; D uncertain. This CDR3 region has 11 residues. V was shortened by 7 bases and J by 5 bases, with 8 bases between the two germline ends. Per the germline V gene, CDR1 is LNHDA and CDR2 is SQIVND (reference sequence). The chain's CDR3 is CASTPGTEAFF. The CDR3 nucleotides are TGTGCCAGTACCCCCGGGACTGAAGCTTTCTTT. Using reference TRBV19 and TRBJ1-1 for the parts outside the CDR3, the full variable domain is DGGITQSPKYLFRKEGQNVTLSCEQNLNHDAMYWYRQDPGQGLRLIYYSQIVNDFQKGDIAEGYSVSREKKESFPLTVTSAQKNPTAFYLCASTPGTEAFFGQGTRLTVV.

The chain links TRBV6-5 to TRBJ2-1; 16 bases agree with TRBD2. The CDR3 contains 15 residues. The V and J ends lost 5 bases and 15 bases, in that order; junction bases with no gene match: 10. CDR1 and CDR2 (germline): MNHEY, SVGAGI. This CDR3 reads CASSQGTSGGAQVFF. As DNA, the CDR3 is TGTGCCAGCAGTCAGGGGACTAGCGGGGGGGCCCAGGTGTTCTTC.

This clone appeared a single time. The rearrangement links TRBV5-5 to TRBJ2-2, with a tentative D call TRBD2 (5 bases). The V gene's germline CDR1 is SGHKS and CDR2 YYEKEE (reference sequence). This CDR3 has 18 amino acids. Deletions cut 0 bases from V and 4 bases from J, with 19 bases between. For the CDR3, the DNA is TGTGCCAGCAGCTTGGCCGCGGGCAGTTGGGTGGGCACCGGGGAGCTGTTTTTT. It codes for CASSLAAGSWVGTGELFF.

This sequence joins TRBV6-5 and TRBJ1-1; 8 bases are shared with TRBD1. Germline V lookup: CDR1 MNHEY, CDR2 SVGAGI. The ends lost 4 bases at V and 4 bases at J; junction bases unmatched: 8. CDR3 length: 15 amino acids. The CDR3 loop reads CASSSGQGKATEAFF. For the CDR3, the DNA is TGTGCCAGCAGTTCTGGACAGGGAAAGGCCACTGAAGCTTTCTTT.

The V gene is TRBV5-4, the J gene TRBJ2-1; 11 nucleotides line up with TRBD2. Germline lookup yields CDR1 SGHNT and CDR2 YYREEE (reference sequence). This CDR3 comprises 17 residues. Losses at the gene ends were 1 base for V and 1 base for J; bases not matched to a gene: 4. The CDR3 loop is CASSLFSGGASYNEQFF. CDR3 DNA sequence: TGTGCCAGCAGCTTGTTTAGCGGGGGGGCTTCCTACAATGAGCAGTTCTTC.

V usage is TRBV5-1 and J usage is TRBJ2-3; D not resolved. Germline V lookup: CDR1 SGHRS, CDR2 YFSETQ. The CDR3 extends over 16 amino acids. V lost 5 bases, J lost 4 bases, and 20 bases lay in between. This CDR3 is CASSQVIPNPSDTQYF. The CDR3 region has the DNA TGCGCCAGCAGTCAGGTTATTCCCAATCCCTCAGATACGCAGTATTTT.

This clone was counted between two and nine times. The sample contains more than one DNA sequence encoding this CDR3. CDR3 nucleotide sequence: TGTGCCAGTAGTAACGGGAGAGGGGATACGCAGTATTTT. Translation gives CASSNGRGDTQYF. The V call is TRBV19, the J call TRBJ2-3; weak D call: TRBD2 (6 bases). Germline values: CDR1 LNHDA, CDR2 SQIVND (reference sequence). The CDR3 loop spans 13 amino acids. The V and J ends lost 4 bases and 6 bases respectively, with 11 bases between them.

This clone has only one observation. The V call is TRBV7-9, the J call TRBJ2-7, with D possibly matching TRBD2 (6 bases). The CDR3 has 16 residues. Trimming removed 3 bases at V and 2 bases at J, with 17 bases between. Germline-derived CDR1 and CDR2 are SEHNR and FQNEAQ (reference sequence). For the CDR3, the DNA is TGTGCCAGCAGCTTCGGTTATGGCGGGGTTACCTACGAGCAGTACTTC. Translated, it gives CASSFGYGGVTYEQYF.

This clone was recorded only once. CDR3 loop: CASSQESRGGSDTQYF. Written as DNA, the CDR3 is TGCGCCAGCAGCCAAGAAAGCCGCGGGGGGTCAGATACGCAGTATTTT. The chain combines TRBV4-3 with TRBJ2-3; 8 positions match TRBD2. J gave up 4 bases and V 0 bases, and 6 bases lay outside the gene matches. Germline V gene lookup returns CDR1 LGHNA and CDR2 YSLEER. The CDR3 sequence is 16 residues long.

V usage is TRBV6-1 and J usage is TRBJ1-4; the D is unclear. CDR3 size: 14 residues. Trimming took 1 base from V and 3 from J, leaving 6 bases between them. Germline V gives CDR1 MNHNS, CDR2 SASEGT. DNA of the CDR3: TGTGCCAGCAGTGAAGGAAGCTCTAATGAAAAACTGTTTTTT. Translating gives CASSEGSSNEKLFF.

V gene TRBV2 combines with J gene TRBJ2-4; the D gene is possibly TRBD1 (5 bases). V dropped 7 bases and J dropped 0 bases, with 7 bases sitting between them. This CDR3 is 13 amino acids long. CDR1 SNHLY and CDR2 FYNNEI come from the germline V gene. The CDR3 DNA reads TGTGCCAGCACGCAGGGAGCCAAAAACATTCAGTACTTC. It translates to CASTQGAKNIQYF.

This chain's CDR3 is CASSTKTGASDGNTIYF. CDR3 bases: TGTGCCAGCAGCACCAAGACAGGGGCGTCCGACGGAAACACCATATATTTT. The chain is built from TRBV7-8 and TRBJ1-3; 8 nucleotides align to TRBD1. The CDR3 length is 17 residues. After removal of 5 bases from V and 4 bases from J, the junction contained 13 bases not matched to a gene. From germline, CDR1 is SGHVS and CDR2 FQNEAQ.

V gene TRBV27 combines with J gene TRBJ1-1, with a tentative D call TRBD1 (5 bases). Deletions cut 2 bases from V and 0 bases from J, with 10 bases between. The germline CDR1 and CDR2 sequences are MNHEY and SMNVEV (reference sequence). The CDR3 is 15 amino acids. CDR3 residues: CASSLSRGMNTEAFF. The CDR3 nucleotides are TGTGCCAGCAGTTTAAGTAGGGGAATGAACACTGAAGCTTTCTTT.

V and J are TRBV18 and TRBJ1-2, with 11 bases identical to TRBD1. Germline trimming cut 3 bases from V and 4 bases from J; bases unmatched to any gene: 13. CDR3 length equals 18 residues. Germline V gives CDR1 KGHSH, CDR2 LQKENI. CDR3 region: CASSPSAGQGASSYGYTF. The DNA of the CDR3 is TGTGCCAGCTCACCGAGCGCCGGACAGGGGGCTTCAAGCTATGGCTACACCTTC. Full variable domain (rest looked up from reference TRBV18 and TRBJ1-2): NAGVMQNPRHLVRRRGQEARLRCSPMKGHSHVYWYRQLPEEGLKFMVYLQKENIIDESGMPKERFSAEFPKEGPSILRIQQVVRGDSAAYFCASSPSAGQGASSYGYTFGSGTRLTVV.

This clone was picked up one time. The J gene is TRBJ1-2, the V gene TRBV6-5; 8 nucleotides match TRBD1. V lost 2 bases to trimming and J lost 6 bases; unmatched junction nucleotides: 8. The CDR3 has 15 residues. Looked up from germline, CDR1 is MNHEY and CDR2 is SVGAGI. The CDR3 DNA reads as TGTGCCAGCAGTTACCCCGGACAGGGTAGGCATGGCTACACCTTC. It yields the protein CASSYPGQGRHGYTF.

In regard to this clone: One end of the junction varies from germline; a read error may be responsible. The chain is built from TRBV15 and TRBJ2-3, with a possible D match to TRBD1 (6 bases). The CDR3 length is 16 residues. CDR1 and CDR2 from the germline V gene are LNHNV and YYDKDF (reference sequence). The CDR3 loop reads CATSRTRGIGTDTQYF. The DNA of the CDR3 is TGTGCCACCAGCAGAACGAGGGGGATTGGCACAGATACACAGTATTTT.

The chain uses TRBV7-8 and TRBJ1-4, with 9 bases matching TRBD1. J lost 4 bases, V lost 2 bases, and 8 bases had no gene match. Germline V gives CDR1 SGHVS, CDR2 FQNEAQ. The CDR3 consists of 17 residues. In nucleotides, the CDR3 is TGTGCCAGCAGCTTAAAGTCCCCGGGACAGGGTAATGAAAAACTGTTTTTT. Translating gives CASSLKSPGQGNEKLFF.